Each of the 10 T cell receptor beta chains below was sequenced from the same sample in a study of early T cells in non-severe SARS-CoV-2 infection. TCRdb reprocessed the 5' RACE reads with MiXCR, giving one entry per CDR3 protein. The table lists about 36,000 distinct CDR3 sequences, roughly 3.9% of them singletons. Source material: whole blood. These receptors all come from an adult who was a healthcare worker with PCR-confirmed SARS-CoV-2 infection or an uninfected control (not recorded which).

This clonotype was detected only a few times. The rearrangement joins TRBV7-9 to TRBJ2-7; a weak D match, TRBD1 (6 bases). Germline CDR1 and CDR2: SEHNR and FQNEAQ (reference sequence). The CDR3 is 15 amino acids. V dropped 4 bases and J dropped 2 bases, with 15 bases sitting between them. CDR3 residues: CASSYAQGSPYEQYF. The CDR3 DNA is TGTGCCAGCAGCTACGCGCAGGGGAGTCCCTACGAGCAGTACTTC.

The chain is built from TRBV10-2 and TRBJ2-7; D possibly corresponds to TRBD1 (6 bases). This CDR3 is built from 12 residues. Germline CDR1 and CDR2: WSHSY and SAAADI. Trimming stripped 10 bases from V and 1 base from J, with 11 bases between. This chain's CDR3 is CATRGQSYEQYF. CDR3 nucleotides: TGCGCCACCCGAGGACAGTCCTACGAGCAGTACTTC.

This clonotype was seen a handful of times. V usage is TRBV6-6 and J usage is TRBJ2-7; D gene uncertain. This CDR3 is built from 13 residues. The germline V and J ends were trimmed by 2 bases and 5 bases, with 10 bases remaining between them. Germline CDR1 reads MNHNY; CDR2 reads SVGAGI (reference sequence). CDR3 nucleotides: TGTGCCAGCAGTTACAGGACCTACCACGAGCAGTACGTC. Its protein is CASSYRTYHEQYV.

This clonotype has ten or more counts. The chain carries TRBV20-1 and TRBJ2-4; no firm D call. This CDR3 has 15 amino acids. Germline loops: CDR1 DFQATT, CDR2 SNEGSKA (reference sequence). The V end was cut by 1 base, the J end by 5 bases, with 15 bases between. CDR3 DNA sequence: TGCAGTGCTAGAGGCCAACTGGGAAATCAAAACATTCAGTACTTC. As protein: CSARGQLGNQNIQYF.

This clonotype was recorded many times. The chain combines TRBV6-5 with TRBJ2-7; D is uncertain. The CDR3 runs 11 residues. The germline V and J ends were trimmed by 4 bases and 3 bases, with 4 bases remaining between them. Germline V lookup: CDR1 MNHEY, CDR2 SVGAGI. The CDR3 here is CASSWGYEQYF. The CDR3 coding sequence is TGTGCCAGCAGTTGGGGCTACGAGCAGTACTTC.

This clonotype was recorded at least ten times. This chain connects TRBV19 to TRBJ2-1; 10 nucleotides line up with TRBD2. Trimming removed 7 bases from V and 7 bases from J; junction bases left unmatched: 10. Germline V gene lookup returns CDR1 LNHDA and CDR2 SQIVND (reference sequence). CDR3 length: 15 residues. The CDR3 loop is CASKFASGSLNEQFF. In DNA, the CDR3 is TGTGCCAGTAAGTTTGCTAGCGGGAGCTTAAATGAGCAGTTCTTC.

At least ten counts were recorded for this clonotype. This chain connects TRBV3-1 to TRBJ1-4; 8 bases match TRBD1. V gave up 1 base and J gave up 10 bases; unmatched junction bases: 5. The CDR3 sequence is 14 residues long. In germline, CDR1 is LGHDT, CDR2 YNNKEL (reference sequence). This CDR3 is CASSQGTGIGKLFF. CDR3 DNA sequence: TGTGCCAGCAGCCAAGGGACAGGGATCGGAAAACTGTTTTTT.

This clonotype was found a few times. This chain links TRBV29-1 with TRBJ2-2; D might be TRBD1 (6 bases). Germline lookup yields CDR1 SQVTM and CDR2 ANQGSEA. The V gene lost 3 bases and the J gene lost 7 bases, with 9 bases spanning the gap. The CDR3 is 12 amino acids. CDR3 DNA sequence: TGCAGCGTTGACAGGGGAAACGGGGAGCTGTTTTTT. Protein product: CSVDRGNGELFF.

Comments on this clonotype: Since a much larger clone is just one base distant, this may be a read error. The conserved closing phenylalanine or tryptophan is absent in this CDR3, likely reflecting a read error. This chain links TRBV27 with TRBJ2-7; 7 bases match TRBD2. This CDR3 has 14 residues. Germline values: CDR1 MNHEY, CDR2 SMNVEV (reference sequence). Unmatched junction bases numbered 7, after V lost 1 base and J lost 7 bases. The CDR3 DNA reads TGTGCCAGCAGTTTATTACTAGCGCCCTGGGAGCAGTACCTC. The encoded protein is CASSLLLAPWEQYL.

This clonotype was observed many times. The V call is TRBV18, the J call TRBJ2-7; TRBD1 matches 8 bases. CDR1 is KGHSH, CDR2 LQKENI, per germline. This CDR3 has 17 residues. The V gene end was trimmed by 6 bases and the J gene end by 10 bases; junction bases not matched to a gene: 23. The CDR3, as DNA: TGTGCCAGCTCCAACTCCCCCCTCCCGGGACAGGAGGCAAGTCAGTACTTC. Amino acids: CASSNSPLPGQEASQYF.